Listed below are T cell receptor beta chains from one sample, sequenced in a study of blood T cell repertoires in COVID-19. Libraries were prepared by immunoSEQ multiplex PCR; TCRdb keeps only in-frame clonotypes and omits some of them. The repertoire has under 250,000 clones, roughly 86% of them found once; the top ten carry 1.6%. The sequenced sample was peripheral blood. The receptor set was obtained from a woman between 55 and 75 years old who had recovered from COVID-19. Each CDR3 is given with its conserved first and last residue. D genes are given only for firm matches. Size is stated for part of the rows, as once, few or many counts, or as a class when the clone is expanded.

d_call: .
cdr3_length: 18
v_call: TRBV2
j_call: TRBJ1-3
clone_size: .
cdr3_nt: TGTGCCAGCAGTCCCGCCCCGGGGGGCAATCTGATAGGAAACACCATATATTTT
cdr3_aa: CASSPAPGGNLIGNTIYF

d_call: TRBD1
cdr3_length: 15
v_call: TRBV28
j_call: TRBJ2-7
clone_size: .
cdr3_nt: TGTGCCAGCACTACCGGGACAGGGCATATCAACGAGCAGTACTTC
cdr3_aa: CASTTGTGHINEQYF

d_call: .
cdr3_length: 14
v_call: TRBV2
j_call: TRBJ2-1
clone_size: .
cdr3_nt: TGTGCCAGCACCTCAGGGCAGGGGCGGAATGAGCAGTTCTTC
cdr3_aa: CASTSGQGRNEQFF

d_call: .
cdr3_length: 12
v_call: TRBV11-2
j_call: TRBJ1-5
clone_size: .
cdr3_nt: TGTGCCAGCAGCTTATCGGGACAGCCCCAGCATTTT
cdr3_aa: CASSLSGQPQHF

d_call: .
cdr3_length: 14
v_call: TRBV11-2
j_call: TRBJ2-1
clone_size: once
cdr3_nt: TGTGCCAGCAGCTTAGATCTCGCGGTTGGTGAGCAGTTCTTC
cdr3_aa: CASSLDLAVGEQFF

d_call: .
cdr3_length: 14
v_call: TRBV6-5
j_call: TRBJ2-7
clone_size: .
cdr3_nt: TGTGCCAGCAGTTACAATCAGGAGGGCTACGAGCAGTACTTC
cdr3_aa: CASSYNQEGYEQYF

d_call: TRBD2
cdr3_length: 16
v_call: TRBV9
j_call: TRBJ2-1
clone_size: .
cdr3_nt: TGTGCCAGCAGCGTAGGTCTAGCGGTCTCCTACAATGAGCAGTTCTTC
cdr3_aa: CASSVGLAVSYNEQFF

d_call: TRBD1
cdr3_length: 16
v_call: TRBV5-4
j_call: TRBJ2-7
clone_size: .
cdr3_nt: TGTGCCAGCAGCGATAGGGGGGGACAGGGTATCCACGAGCAGTACTTC
cdr3_aa: CASSDRGGQGIHEQYF

d_call: .
cdr3_length: 11
v_call: TRBV12-3/TRBV12-4
j_call: TRBJ1-1
clone_size: few
cdr3_nt: TGTGCCAGCAGTTTCGGGGTTGGAGCTTTCTTT
cdr3_aa: CASSFGVGAFF

d_call: .
cdr3_length: 17
v_call: TRBV7-8
j_call: TRBJ2-1
clone_size: .
cdr3_nt: TGTGCCAGCAGCTTAGAGGGCAGGGGGGACACCTACAATGAGCAGTTCTTC
cdr3_aa: CASSLEGRGDTYNEQFF

d_call: TRBD1
cdr3_length: 13
v_call: TRBV5-1
j_call: TRBJ1-4
clone_size: .
cdr3_nt: TGCGCCAGCCGGACAGGGGTGAATGAAAAACTGTTTTTT
cdr3_aa: CASRTGVNEKLFF

d_call: TRBD2
cdr3_length: 18
v_call: TRBV4-3
j_call: TRBJ2-3
clone_size: few
cdr3_nt: TGCGCCAGCAGCCAAGGTATCCTTGGCGGGGGGGCCGGAGATACGCAGTATTTT
cdr3_aa: CASSQGILGGGAGDTQYF

d_call: .
cdr3_length: 16
v_call: TRBV7-2
j_call: TRBJ1-5
clone_size: .
cdr3_nt: TGTGCCAGCAGCTTAGTTTCAGGGGACGGCAATCAGCCCCAGCATTTT
cdr3_aa: CASSLVSGDGNQPQHF

d_call: TRBD2
cdr3_length: 15
v_call: TRBV2
j_call: TRBJ2-2
clone_size: .
cdr3_nt: TGTGCCAGCAGTGCTAGCGGGGCTCCCACCGGGGAGCTGTTTTTT
cdr3_aa: CASSASGAPTGELFF

d_call: .
cdr3_length: 16
v_call: TRBV3-1/TRBV3-2
j_call: TRBJ2-1
clone_size: .
cdr3_nt: TGTGCCAGCAGCCAAGATTGGCCGGGGTTTTGGAATGAGCAGTTCTTC
cdr3_aa: CASSQDWPGFWNEQFF